This record looks at one T cell receptor beta chain sequence and its context. This clonotype appeared many times. It lacks a known antigen. Per-nucleotide qualities are absent, and no much larger clonotype sits a single base away. Genomic DNA was used as template for profiling of TCR beta VDJ combinations and CDR3 sequences. TCR repertoire sequencing was run on an Illumina HiSeq 2000. Per the source publication's procedure: TRBV/TRBJ rearrangement plots, CDR3 size and DJ length profiles, and Simpson's diversity index were used to assess repertoires. The immunodominant clone was defined as the most abundant DNA sequence in deep sequencing data. CDR3 amino acid sequences were checked for sharing between subjects and were compared against published repertoires and the VDJdb database. TCRdb itself trimmed the public reads at Q25 with fastp, ran MiXCR and retained productive beta chains. Every CDR3 protein is listed once, alongside the most common genes and DNA of its rows. For this entry, the V and J calls and clone size follow TCRdb and not the study's own pipeline. The sample table shows 200,000 to 250,000 distinct CDR3 sequences, and roughly 53% are seen once. Approximately 20% of the sample is in the top ten clones.

Patients chosen for sequencing had shown expansion of CD8+CD57+ cells by flow cytometry. All patients had severe acquired aplastic anemia diagnosed by International Study of Aplastic Anemia and Agranulocytosis and Camitta criteria. No patient had received any therapy when blood was sampled. In the study, sorted CD4+ and CD8+ blood T cells from patients with severe aplastic anemia and from healthy subjects underwent deep sequencing of TCR repertoires. In the USA, patient enrollment took place under clinicaltrials.gov protocols 00001620, 01623167, 00001397, 00071045, 00081523 and 00961064. Ficoll-Paque density gradient centrifugation was used to isolate peripheral blood mononuclear cells. Before DNA extraction, CD4+ and CD8+ T cells were sorted with FACS or magnetic beads. The CDR3, cysteine through phenylalanine, is 15 amino acids long. CDR3 DNA only is kept here, 45 bases in frame from base 1. From the germline V gene (reference sequence), CDR1 is DFQATT and CDR2 is SNEGSKA. Trimming removed 5 bases from V and 3 bases from J; the gene matches leave 7 bases unexplained.

This specimen belongs to a study of CD8+CD57+ T cells in acquired aplastic anemia (dated 2018 in TCRdb). Concerning the study at large: DNA extracted from sorted CD4+ and CD8+ cells had a mean of around 3 ug, with a range of 0.2 to 27.4 ug. CD8+CD57+ expansion was defined as frequency above the mean frequency observed in healthy subjects.

On the study overall, not on this receptor specifically: Although twenty-nine CD8+ CDR3 sequences were shared by patients and controls, these sequences appeared highly expressed in patients and within the immunodominant clones of patients. Between patients and healthy controls, no significant difference in CD8+ Simpson's diversity was found (P=0.060).

This receptor chain uses TRBV20-1 and TRBJ1-6, and 7 junction bases match TRBD1. This clonotype was obtained from a human donor with aplastic anemia. Sequenced material: sorted CD4+, CD8+, or CD8+CD57+ T cells (not recorded which) from PBMCs. The CDR3 protein: CSAQTGSNYNSPLHF. The DNA sequence follows: TGCAGTGCTCAGACAGGGAGTAACTATAATTCACCCCTCCACTTT.